These T cell receptor beta chains were read from a single sample in a study of neurological immune-mediated disorders. TCRdb reprocessed the 5' RACE reads via MiXCR and lists one record per CDR3 protein. Among 45,000 to 65,000 distinct CDR3 sequences, around 3.4% were seen once, and the ten largest hold 5.9%. The sample consisted of PBMCs. The receptors originated from a man aged 40-49 years with multiple sclerosis. Each CDR3 is given with its conserved first and last residue. The D gene is left open where the match is weak. Clone size is shown for a subset of rows, as once, few, many or a class of expanded clone.

J gene | D gene | clone size | V gene | CDR3 protein | CDR3 DNA
TRBJ2-5 | TRBD2 | many | TRBV20-1 | CSASPGRGVAETQYF | TGCAGTGCTAGTCCCGGACGGGGGGTAGCAGAGACCCAGTACTTC
TRBJ1-2 | NA | many | TRBV2 | CASRITANYGYTF | TGTGCCAGCAGGATAACAGCTAACTATGGCTACACCTTC
TRBJ1-5 | TRBD1 | many | TRBV5-1 | CASSPTTGGDQPQHF | TGCGCCAGCAGCCCGACGACAGGGGGCGACCAGCCCCAGCATTTT
TRBJ2-7 | NA | many | TRBV5-5 | CASSSLRDKGTYEQYF | TGTGCCAGCAGCTCCCTCCGGGACAAGGGGACCTACGAGCAGTACTTC
TRBJ2-5 | NA | many | TRBV14 | CASSPPSIYETQYF | TGTGCCAGCAGCCCCCCTTCCATTTACGAGACCCAGTACTTC
TRBJ2-5 | NA | many | TRBV5-1 | CASSSSGNQETQYF | TGCGCCAGCAGCTCTTCAGGGAACCAAGAGACCCAGTACTTC
TRBJ2-7 | TRBD2 | many | TRBV12-3/TRBV12-4 | CASSFGLAGPYEQYF | TGTGCCAGCAGCTTTGGACTAGCGGGGCCCTACGAGCAGTACTTC
TRBJ1-1 | TRBD1 | many | TRBV3-1 | CASSQGTGETEAFF | TGTGCCAGCAGCCAGGGGACAGGGGAGACTGAAGCTTTCTTT
TRBJ2-7 | TRBD1 | many | TRBV20-1 | CSASSLEQGTGGHEQYF | TGCAGTGCATCGAGTCTAGAGCAAGGGACAGGGGGCCACGAGCAGTACTTC
TRBJ2-1 | TRBD2 | many | TRBV7-2 | CASSLQAGGLNEQFF | TGTGCCAGCAGCTTACAAGCGGGGGGGCTCAATGAGCAGTTCTTC
TRBJ2-5 | NA | many | TRBV6-2/TRBV6-3 | CASSSPLQETQYF | TGTGCCAGCAGTTCCCCCCTTCAAGAGACCCAGTACTTC
TRBJ2-1 | TRBD2 | many | TRBV6-4 | CASSDSTSGTYNEQFF | TGTGCCAGCAGTGATTCGACTAGCGGTACCTACAATGAGCAGTTCTTC
TRBJ1-4 | NA | many | TRBV27 | CASSPDFNEKLFF | TGTGCCAGCAGTCCCGACTTTAATGAAAAACTGTTTTTT
TRBJ1-6 | NA | many | TRBV6-5 | CASSYSRLSAYNSPLHF | TGTGCCAGCAGTTACTCCCGACTATCGGCCTATAATTCACCCCTCCACTTT
TRBJ2-3 | TRBD2 | many | TRBV10-3 | CAISEVAGDYTDTQYF | TGTGCCATCAGTGAGGTAGCGGGAGACTACACAGATACGCAGTATTTT
TRBJ2-1 | TRBD2 | many | TRBV4-2 | CASSQDLAGGYNEQFF | TGTGCCAGCAGCCAAGATCTAGCGGGGGGTTACAATGAGCAGTTCTTC
TRBJ2-2 | NA | many | TRBV20-1 | CSASNLANTGELFF | TGCAGTGCTAGTAACCTCGCGAACACCGGGGAGCTGTTTTTT
TRBJ2-3 | NA | many | TRBV20-1 | CSASNLARISTDTQYF | TGCAGTGCTAGTAACCTGGCGCGAATCAGCACAGATACGCAGTATTTT
TRBJ1-5 | NA | many | TRBV15 | CATHDQALEGNQPQNF | TGTGCCACCCACGATCAGGCGCTCGAGGGCAATCAGCCCCAGAATTTT
TRBJ1-1 | NA | many | TRBV5-1 | CASRGGHTEAFF | TGCGCCAGCAGAGGGGGGCACACTGAAGCTTTCTTT
TRBJ1-1 | NA | many | TRBV28 | CASSSTKSGKAFF | TGTGCCAGCAGCTCAACCAAGTCGGGGAAAGCTTTCTTT
TRBJ2-2 | TRBD1 | many | TRBV24-1 | CATSQTGANTGELFF | TGTGCCACCAGTCAGACAGGGGCGAACACCGGGGAGCTGTTTTTT
TRBJ1-4 | NA | many | TRBV20-1 | CSASPGLSNEKLFF | TGCAGTGCCTCCCCGGGGCTATCTAATGAAAAACTGTTTTTT
TRBJ2-7 | NA | many | TRBV12-3/TRBV12-4 | CASSKTVAGSYEQYF | TGTGCCAGCAGTAAAACGGTGGCCGGCTCCTACGAGCAGTACTTC
TRBJ1-1 | TRBD1 | many | TRBV20-1 | CSAVRTGEAFF | TGCAGTGCTGTCCGGACAGGGGAAGCTTTCTTT
TRBJ2-5 | NA | many | TRBV3-1 | CASSLIGGKETQYF | TGTGCCAGCAGCCTCATCGGGGGCAAAGAGACCCAGTACTTC
TRBJ2-3 | NA | many | TRBV6-6 | CASSYAQVSGHSPSTDTQYF | TGTGCCAGCAGTTACGCTCAGGTGTCGGGACACTCCCCTAGCACAGATACGCAGTATTTT
TRBJ2-1 | TRBD2 | NA | TRBV4-2 | CASSQDPTSGGHYNEQFF | TGTGCCAGCAGCCAAGATCCGACTAGCGGGGGGCACTACAATGAGCAGTTCTTC
TRBJ1-1 | NA | many | TRBV20-1 | CSARPWGNTEAFF | TGCAGTGCTAGACCCTGGGGAAACACTGAAGCTTTCTTT
TRBJ1-1 | TRBD1 | NA | TRBV28 | CASTVTGGYEAFF | TGTGCCAGCACCGTAACAGGGGGCTACGAAGCTTTCTTT
TRBJ1-1 | NA | many | TRBV3-1 | CASSQDGPGVAMNTEAFF | TGTGCCAGCAGCCAAGATGGGCCCGGGGTGGCGATGAACACTGAAGCTTTCTTT
TRBJ2-7 | NA | many | TRBV2 | CASTPGTLGYEQYF | TGTGCCAGCACACCCGGGACCTTGGGCTACGAGCAGTACTTC
TRBJ2-7 | NA | many | TRBV5-6 | CASSFGTSYEQYF | TGTGCCAGCAGCTTCGGGACATCCTACGAGCAGTACTTC
TRBJ2-6 | NA | many | TRBV5-1 | CASSSFGQDFSGANVLTF | TGCGCCAGCAGCTCTTTCGGCCAGGACTTCTCTGGGGCCAACGTCCTGACTTTC
TRBJ2-1 | NA | many | TRBV24-1 | CATSEPPTHNEQFF | TGTGCCACCAGTGAACCCCCAACCCACAATGAGCAGTTCTTC
TRBJ2-7 | NA | many | TRBV3-1 | CASSEQGPYEQYF | TGTGCCAGCAGCGAACAGGGTCCGTACGAGCAGTACTTC